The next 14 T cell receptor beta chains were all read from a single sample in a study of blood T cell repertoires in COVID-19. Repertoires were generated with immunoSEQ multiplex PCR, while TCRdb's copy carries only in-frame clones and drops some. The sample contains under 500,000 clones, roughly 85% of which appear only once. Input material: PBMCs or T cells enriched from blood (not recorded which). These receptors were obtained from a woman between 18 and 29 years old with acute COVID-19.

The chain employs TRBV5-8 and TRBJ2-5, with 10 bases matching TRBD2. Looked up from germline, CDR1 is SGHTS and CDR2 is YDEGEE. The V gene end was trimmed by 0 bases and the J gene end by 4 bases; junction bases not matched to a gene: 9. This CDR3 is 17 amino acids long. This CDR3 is CASSLVSGGALGETQYF. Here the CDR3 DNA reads TGTGCCAGCAGCTTGGTCAGCGGGGGGGCCTTGGGAGAGACCCAGTACTTC. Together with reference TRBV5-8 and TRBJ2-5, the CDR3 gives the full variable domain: EAGVTQSPTHLIKTRGQQATLRCSPISGHTSVYWYQQALGLGLQFLLWYDEGEERNRGNFPPRFSGRQFPNYSSELNVNALELEDSALYLCASSLVSGGALGETQYFGPGTRLLVL.

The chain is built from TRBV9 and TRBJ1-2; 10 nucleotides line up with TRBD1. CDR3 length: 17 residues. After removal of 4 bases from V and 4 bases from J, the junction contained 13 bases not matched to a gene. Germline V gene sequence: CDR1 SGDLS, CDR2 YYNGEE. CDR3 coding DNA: TGTGCCAGCAGCACAAGCGGGACAGGGGACCAGACCTATGGCTACACCTTC. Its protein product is CASSTSGTGDQTYGYTF.

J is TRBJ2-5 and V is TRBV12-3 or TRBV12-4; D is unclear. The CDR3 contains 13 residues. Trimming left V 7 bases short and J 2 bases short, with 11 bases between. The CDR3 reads CASTRFRQETQYF. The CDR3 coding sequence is TGTGCCAGCACCCGTTTCAGGCAAGAGACCCAGTACTTC.

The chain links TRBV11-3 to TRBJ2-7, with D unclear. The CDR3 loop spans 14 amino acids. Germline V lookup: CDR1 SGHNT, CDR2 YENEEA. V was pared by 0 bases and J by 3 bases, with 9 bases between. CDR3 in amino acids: CASSLDGQNYEQYF. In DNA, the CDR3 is TGTGCCAGCAGCTTAGATGGGCAGAACTACGAGCAGTACTTC.

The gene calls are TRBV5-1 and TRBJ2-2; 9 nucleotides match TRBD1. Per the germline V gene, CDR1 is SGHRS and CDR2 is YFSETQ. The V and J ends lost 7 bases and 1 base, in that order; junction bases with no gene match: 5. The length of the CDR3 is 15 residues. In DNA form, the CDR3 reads TGCGCCAGCTCCCGGACAGGGGAGAACACCGGGGAGCTGTTTTTT. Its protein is CASSRTGENTGELFF.

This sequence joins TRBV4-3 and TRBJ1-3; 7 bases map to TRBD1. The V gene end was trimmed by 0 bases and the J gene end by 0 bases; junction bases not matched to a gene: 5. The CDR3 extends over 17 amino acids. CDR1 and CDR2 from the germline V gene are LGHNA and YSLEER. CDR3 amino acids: CASSQERTGLSGNTIYF. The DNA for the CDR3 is TGCGCCAGCAGCCAAGAAAGGACAGGACTCTCTGGAAACACCATATATTTT.

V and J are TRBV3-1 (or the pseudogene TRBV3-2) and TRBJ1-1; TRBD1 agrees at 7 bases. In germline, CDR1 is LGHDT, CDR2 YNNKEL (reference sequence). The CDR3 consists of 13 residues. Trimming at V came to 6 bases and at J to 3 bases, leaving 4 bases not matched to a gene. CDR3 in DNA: TGTGCCAGCAGGGACAGGAGTGACACTGAAGCTTTCTTT. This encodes CASRDRSDTEAFF.

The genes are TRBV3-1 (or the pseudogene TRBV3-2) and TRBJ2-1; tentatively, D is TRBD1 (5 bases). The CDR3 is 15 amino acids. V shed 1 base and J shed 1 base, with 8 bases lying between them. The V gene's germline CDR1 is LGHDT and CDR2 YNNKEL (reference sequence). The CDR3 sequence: CASSQGGRSYNEQFF. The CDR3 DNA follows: TGTGCCAGCAGCCAAGGGGGCCGTTCCTACAATGAGCAGTTCTTC.

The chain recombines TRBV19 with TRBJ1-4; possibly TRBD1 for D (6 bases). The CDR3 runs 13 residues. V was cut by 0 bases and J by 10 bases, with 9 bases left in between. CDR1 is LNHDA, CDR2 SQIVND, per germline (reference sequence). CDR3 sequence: CASSIEGQGKLFF. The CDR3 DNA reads TGTGCCAGTAGTATAGAGGGACAAGGAAAACTGTTTTTT.

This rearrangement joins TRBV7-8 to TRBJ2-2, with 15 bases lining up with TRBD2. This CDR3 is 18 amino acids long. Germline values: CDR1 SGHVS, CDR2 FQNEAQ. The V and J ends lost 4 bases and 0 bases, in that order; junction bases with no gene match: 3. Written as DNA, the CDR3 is TGTGCCAGCAGCTCAGGGACTAGCGGGGGGTCGAACACCGGGGAGCTGTTTTTT. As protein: CASSSGTSGGSNTGELFF.

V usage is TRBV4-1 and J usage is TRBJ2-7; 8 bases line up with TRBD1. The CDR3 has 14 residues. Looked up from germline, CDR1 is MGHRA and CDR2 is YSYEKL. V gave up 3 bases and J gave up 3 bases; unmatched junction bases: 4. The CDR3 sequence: CASSQPGQDYEQYF. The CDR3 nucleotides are TGCGCCAGCAGCCAGCCGGGACAGGACTACGAGCAGTACTTC.

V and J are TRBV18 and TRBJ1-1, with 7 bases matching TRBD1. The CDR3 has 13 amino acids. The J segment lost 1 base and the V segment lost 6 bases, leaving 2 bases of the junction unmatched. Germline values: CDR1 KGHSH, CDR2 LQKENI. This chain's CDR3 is CASSGQQNTEAFF. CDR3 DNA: TGTGCCAGCTCGGGACAGCAGAACACTGAAGCTTTCTTT.

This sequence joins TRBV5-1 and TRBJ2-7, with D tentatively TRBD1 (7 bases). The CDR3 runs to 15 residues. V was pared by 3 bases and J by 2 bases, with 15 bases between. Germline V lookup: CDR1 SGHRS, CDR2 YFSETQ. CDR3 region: CASSSARGTAYEQYF. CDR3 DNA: TGCGCCAGCAGCTCGGCTCGCGGGACAGCCTACGAGCAGTACTTC.

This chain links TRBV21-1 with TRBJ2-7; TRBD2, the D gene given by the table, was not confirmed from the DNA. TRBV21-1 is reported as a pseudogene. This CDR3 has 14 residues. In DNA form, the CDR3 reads TGTGCCAGCAGCAAAGAACTAACCCAATACGAGCAGTACTTC. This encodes CASSKELTQYEQYF.